Listed below are T cell receptor beta chains from one sample, sequenced in a study of shared clonotypes between healthy human individuals. Method: immunoSEQ multiplex PCR; TCRdb's copy keeps in-frame clones and lacks some. The table includes approximately 2.3 million clones, over 90% detected once. The specimen was naive CD4+ T cells from PBMCs. These TCRs come from a man aged 18 to 30 in good health. Some clones in this sample may be carry-over from other donors' samples. Both conserved end residues are part of each CDR3. Fields, in order: clone size, V gene, J gene, CDR3 protein. Not all rows give a size; the values are once, few, many and, for expanded clones, a class.

-	TRBV30	TRBJ2-2	CAWSVLLMTGWYTGELFF
once	TRBV10-1	TRBJ1-1	CASSEPRDRAENPPRATEAFF
-	TRBV15	TRBJ1-2	CATSRTRTGGDGYTF
-	TRBV28	TRBJ1-2	CASNLPTGRGYGYTF
-	TRBV4-1	TRBJ2-5	CASSLGRLETQYF
-	TRBV11-3	TRBJ2-7	CASSLRGYEQYF
-	TRBV18	TRBJ2-1	CASSPSMPWAGGYNEQFF
few	TRBV18	TRBJ1-5	CASSFGEIYPQHF
-	TRBV19	TRBJ1-5	CASSSTGVGNQPQHF
-	TRBV6-5	TRBJ2-3	CASSLEAVLSTDTQYF
-	TRBV19	TRBJ2-7	CASSSDRASYEQYF
-	TRBV5-1	TRBJ2-7	CASSLAVGGLSYEQYF
-	TRBV2	TRBJ2-3	CASKYSSGTDTQYF
-	TRBV27	TRBJ1-1	CATARMWGTEAFF
-	TRBV29-1	TRBJ1-2	CSVEDLAVGYTF
-	TRBV6-1	TRBJ2-1	CATSRSFNYNEQFF
-	TRBV30	TRBJ1-6	CARSSYNSPLHF
-	TRBV25-1	TRBJ1-3	CASSARQGGGGNTIYF
-	TRBV16	TRBJ1-5	CASSQSRDNQPQHF
-	TRBV7-3	TRBJ1-1	CASSLGYQAEAFF
-	TRBV5-4	TRBJ2-3	CASRMGGTDTQYF
-	TRBV9	TRBJ2-3	CASSVVGQGTDTQYF
-	TRBV5-4	TRBJ2-1	CASSLDDRLYYNEQFF
-	TRBV5-1	TRBJ2-5	CASSLTVEETQYF
-	TRBV7-9	TRBJ1-4	CASSTTPGLTIEKLFF
-	TRBV6-5	TRBJ2-7	CASRTGWENYEQYF
few	TRBV9	TRBJ1-1	CASSVEGRRAFF
-	TRBV18	TRBJ2-7	CASSEGTGGFYEQYF
-	TRBV5-1	TRBJ2-4	CASSLDLAKNSREMLAKNIQYF
-	TRBV11-2	TRBJ2-3	CASSMGGTSTDTQYF
once	TRBV5-1	TRBJ2-3	CASSLVPAGKRDTQYF
-	TRBV28	TRBJ1-2	CASSSRMGNGYTF
-	TRBV5-1	TRBJ2-1	CASSRGTSENNEQFF
-	TRBV7-2	TRBJ2-7	CASSYPPYEQYF
-	TRBV5-1	TRBJ1-2	CATTTQGSYGYTF
-	TRBV29-1	TRBJ2-7	CSVGGTRSYEQYF
-	TRBV19	TRBJ1-1	CASRPTLTGNTEAFF
-	TRBV11-2	TRBJ1-1	CASSPTTNTEAFF
-	TRBV7-3	TRBJ2-1	CASSLGALNEQFF
-	TRBV15	TRBJ1-5	CATSGVRDQPQHF
-	TRBV6-5	TRBJ1-4	CASSSRTGGARLFF
-	TRBV28	TRBJ1-4	CASSLPGRNEKLFF
-	TRBV7-6	TRBJ2-7	CASSLAWVGGGSYEQYF
-	TRBV10-2	TRBJ1-5	CASSVTVNQPQHF
-	TRBV15	TRBJ2-7	CATSREGYEQYF
-	TRBV28	TRBJ2-1	CASSLSRGFSEQFF
once	TRBV28	TRBJ2-2	CASSPLTGVGGELFF
-	TRBV6-6	TRBJ1-4	CASSYSSPALNEKLFF
-	TRBV6-5	TRBJ2-7	CASSYLDGRYEQYF
once	TRBV29-1	TRBJ2-2	CSVGRRTGDTGELFF